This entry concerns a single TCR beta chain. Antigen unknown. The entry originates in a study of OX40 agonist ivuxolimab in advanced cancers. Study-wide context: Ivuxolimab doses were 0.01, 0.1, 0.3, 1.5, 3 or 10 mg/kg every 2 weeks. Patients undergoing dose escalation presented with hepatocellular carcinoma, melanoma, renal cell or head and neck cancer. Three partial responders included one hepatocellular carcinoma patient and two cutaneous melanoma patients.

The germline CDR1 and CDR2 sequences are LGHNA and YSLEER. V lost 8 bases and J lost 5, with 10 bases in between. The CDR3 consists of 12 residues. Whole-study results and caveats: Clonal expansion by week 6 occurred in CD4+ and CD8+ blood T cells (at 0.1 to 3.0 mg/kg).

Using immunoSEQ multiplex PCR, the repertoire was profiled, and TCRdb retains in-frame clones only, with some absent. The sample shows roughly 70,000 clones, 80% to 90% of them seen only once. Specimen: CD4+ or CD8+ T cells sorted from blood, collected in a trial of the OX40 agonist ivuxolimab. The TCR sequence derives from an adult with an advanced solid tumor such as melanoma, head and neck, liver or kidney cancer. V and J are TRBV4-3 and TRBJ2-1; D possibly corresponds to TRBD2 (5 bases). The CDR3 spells CASLNGNNEQFF. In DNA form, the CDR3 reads TGCGCCAGCCTTAACGGGAACAATGAGCAGTTCTTC.